Listed here are 20 T cell receptor beta chains from one sample, sequenced in a study of post-analysis software for immune sequencing data (dated by TCRdb to 2014 to 2015). Points the paper makes about the study in general: Patients showed significantly higher frequencies than controls for about 5 TRBV segments, among them TRBV5-6, TRBV5-1 and TRBV20-1.

Antigen specificity for these receptors is unknown. The method behind the library was PCR. The run used an Illumina HiSeq 2500. To reduce PCR and sequencing biases, unique molecular identifiers were built into the TCR beta cDNA libraries. TCRdb reprocessed the public reads (quality trimming at Q25 with fastp, clone calling with MiXCR) and kept in-frame beta chains. CDR3 protein sequences are deduplicated, and each keeps its most common genes and DNA. This sample has about 540,000 distinct CDR3 sequences in its table, and around 36% of those were observed once. The leading ten clones occupy roughly 6% of the sample. Sequencing used blood. The source is a girl aged 2-17 years with multiple sclerosis.

The rearrangement joins TRBV5-1 to TRBJ2-3, with 7 bases fitting TRBD2. This CDR3 contains 15 residues. V lost 3 bases and J lost 2; bases outside the gene matches: 6. The germline V gene has CDR1 SGHRS and CDR2 YFSETQ. DNA for the CDR3: TGCGCCAGCAGCTCCGGACTAGAAGTCACAGATACGCAGTATTTT. Encoded protein: CASSSGLEVTDTQYF.

This clonotype has more than one count but fewer than ten. The chain carries TRBV4-2 and TRBJ2-1; a weak D match, TRBD2 (6 bases). From germline, CDR1 is LGHNA and CDR2 YNFKEQ. CDR3 length equals 15 residues. V shed 1 base and J shed 4 bases, with 11 bases lying between them. CDR3 coding DNA: TGTGCCAGCAGCCAAGCCGGGGGTCGTTACAATGAGCAGTTCTTC. Amino acids: CASSQAGGRYNEQFF.

In this sample, this clonotype turned up many times. The CDR3 sequence is CASRRTSANEQFF. The CDR3, as DNA: TGTGCCAGCAGGAGGACTAGCGCCAATGAGCAGTTCTTC. The genes are TRBV6-5 and TRBJ2-1; 9 nucleotides agree with TRBD2. The CDR3 spans 13 residues. Losses at the gene ends were 6 bases for V and 6 bases for J; bases not matched to a gene: 3. Germline V gene data show CDR1 as MNHEY and CDR2 as SVGAGI.

This chain uses TRBV10-3 with TRBJ2-3; no clear D. The CDR3 is made up of 13 amino acids. V lost 10 bases and J lost 0, with 11 bases in between. Germline CDR1 ENHRY, CDR2 SYGVKD. Here the CDR3 DNA reads TGTGCCACCTACTCTACTAGCACAGATACGCAGTATTTT. Amino acid sequence: CATYSTSTDTQYF.

V and J are TRBV5-1 and TRBJ1-5; a possible D gene is TRBD1 (5 bases). The germline CDR1 and CDR2 sequences are SGHRS and YFSETQ. V was cut by 1 base and J by 2 bases, with 13 bases left in between. The CDR3 has 16 residues. The DNA of the CDR3 is TGCGCCAGCAGCTTGTGGGGGGGAAAGGGCAATCAGCCCCAGCATTTT. Protein sequence: CASSLWGGKGNQPQHF.

This chain uses TRBV25-1 with TRBJ1-6; D possibly corresponds to TRBD1 (6 bases). This CDR3 spans 14 amino acids. Germline CDR1 reads MGHDK; CDR2 reads SYGVNS. Trimming removed 4 bases from V and 9 bases from J, with 13 bases in between. The CDR3, as DNA: TGTGCCAGCAGTGGTCACAGGGTGGCTTCACCCCTCCACTTT. As protein: CASSGHRVASPLHF.

This clonotype was counted between two and nine times. This chain links TRBV29-1 with TRBJ2-1; no firm D call. The CDR3 totals 14 residues. The ends were cut back, 5 bases at V and 0 bases at J, with 11 bases in the middle. In germline, CDR1 is SQVTM, CDR2 ANQGSEA. In nucleotides, the CDR3 is TGCAGCGTTACGGAAAAGAGCTCCTACAATGAGCAGTTCTTC. Encoded protein: CSVTEKSSYNEQFF.

V and J are TRBV15 and TRBJ1-5; D unclear. The CDR3 is 15 residues long. The V end was cut by 6 bases, the J end by 1 base, with 13 bases between. Germline CDR1 LNHNV, CDR2 YYDKDF (reference sequence). CDR3 amino acids: CATSRRGGSNQPQHF. CDR3 nucleotide sequence: TGTGCCACCAGTAGACGGGGTGGGAGCAATCAGCCCCAGCATTTT.

V usage is TRBV5-1 and J usage is TRBJ2-1, with D perhaps given as TRBD1 or TRBD2 (5 bases each). The CDR3 consists of 13 residues. Trimming removed 4 bases at V and 5 bases at J, with 10 bases between. CDR1 is SGHRS and CDR2 is YFSETQ in the germline V gene. CDR3: CASSVGTNNEQFF. The CDR3 DNA follows: TGCGCCAGCAGCGTCGGGACGAACAATGAGCAGTTCTTC.

This clonotype was counted between two and nine times. The germline gene is not matched at one end of the junction; a read error may be the cause. The chain joins TRBV5-1 to TRBJ1-5, with D unresolved. Germline V gene data show CDR1 as SGHRS and CDR2 as YFSETQ. There are 15 residues in the CDR3. The CDR3 here is CASSLEGLGNQPQHF. DNA for the CDR3: TGTGCCAGCAGCTTAGAGGGTCTGGGGAATCAGCCCCAGCATTTT.

This clonotype appeared a few times. The V gene is TRBV10-3, the J gene TRBJ1-2, with D unclear. The CDR3 is 17 residues long. Germline loops: CDR1 ENHRY, CDR2 SYGVKD. The V end lost 2 bases, the J end lost 7 bases, and 23 bases lay between the germline ends. This chain's CDR3 is CAISEQGPGISSGGYTF. In DNA, the CDR3 is TGTGCCATCAGTGAGCAAGGGCCCGGGATATCGTCCGGTGGCTACACCTTC.

The V call is TRBV20-1, the J call TRBJ1-4; no firm D call. CDR1 is DFQATT, CDR2 SNEGSKA, per germline (reference sequence). V was clipped by 2 bases and J by 1 base, with 8 bases between them. The CDR3 has 14 residues. The CDR3 here is CSARPGETNEKLFF. The CDR3 nucleotides are TGCAGTGCTAGACCGGGAGAAACTAATGAAAAACTGTTTTTT.

This chain joins TRBV10-3 and TRBJ2-1, with 8 bases matching TRBD2. This CDR3 is built from 16 residues. Germline V CDR1 and CDR2: ENHRY, SYGVKD. After removal of 0 bases from V and 2 bases from J, the junction contained 3 bases not matched to a gene. In nucleotides, the CDR3 is TGTGCCATCAGTGAGTCGAACGGGGGGGCCTACAATGAGCAGTTCTTC. Translated, it gives CAISESNGGAYNEQFF.

The genes are TRBV20-1 and TRBJ2-3, with TRBD2 matching 8 bases. Trimming took 0 bases from V and 3 from J; bases not matched to a gene: 8. Germline lookup yields CDR1 DFQATT and CDR2 SNEGSKA (reference sequence). This CDR3 spans 16 amino acids. CDR3 sequence (DNA): TGCAGTGCTAGAGATGTATCCCAGCGGGGGACAGATACGCAGTATTTT. It translates to CSARDVSQRGTDTQYF.

As concerns this clonotype: This likely comes from a read error, as the CDR3 has no conserved phenylalanine or tryptophan at its end. This rearrangement joins TRBV12-3 or TRBV12-4 to TRBJ2-3; D is possibly TRBD1 (6 bases). V shed 4 bases and J shed 12 bases, with 8 bases lying between them. This CDR3 contains 10 residues. CDR3: CASSYRDQYC. As DNA, the CDR3 is TGTGCCAGCAGTTACAGGGATCAGTATTGT.

The chain combines TRBV19 with TRBJ1-2; no definite D call. The CDR3 extends over 13 amino acids. V lost 7 bases and J 8 bases, leaving 17 bases between the germline ends. The germline CDR1 and CDR2 sequences are LNHDA and SQIVND (reference sequence). CDR3 amino acids: CASNRMVEEGYTF. The CDR3 bases are TGTGCCAGTAACCGGATGGTGGAAGAAGGCTACACCTTC.

This clonotype appeared a few times. The chain has TRBV6-1 and TRBJ2-5, with 9 bases aligning to TRBD2. Germline lookup yields CDR1 MNHNS and CDR2 SASEGT. Unmatched junction bases numbered 5, after V lost 1 base and J lost 2 bases. The CDR3 is made up of 16 amino acids. The CDR3: CASSEGRRGGQETQYF. CDR3 sequence (DNA): TGTGCCAGCAGTGAAGGGAGGCGGGGGGGGCAAGAGACCCAGTACTTC.

A few counts support this clonotype. This sequence joins TRBV12-3 or TRBV12-4 and TRBJ2-1, with D unclear. This CDR3 comprises 12 residues. V lost 6 bases and J lost 8, with 11 bases in between. The CDR3, as DNA: TGTGCCAGCAGCCAGCCCCCGCATGAGCAGTTCTTC. Encoded protein: CASSQPPHEQFF.

CDR3 region: CASSPVGPSQPQHF. The DNA of the CDR3 is TGTGCCAGCAGCCCGGTTGGACCTAGTCAGCCCCAGCATTTT. This chain connects TRBV7-9 to TRBJ1-5, with D uncertain. Between the trimmed V and J ends, which lost 5 bases and 6 bases, there was a span of 14 bases. Per germline, CDR1 SEHNR and CDR2 FQNEAQ (reference sequence). The CDR3 consists of 14 residues.

This sequence joins TRBV7-6 and TRBJ2-2; 9 positions match TRBD1. There are 16 residues in the CDR3. With 5 bases clipped from V and 1 base from J, the junction kept 5 bases outside the gene matches. Germline loops: CDR1 SGHVS, CDR2 FNYEAQ. The CDR3, as DNA: TGTGCCAGCAGCATTAGGACAGGGGAGAACACCGGGGAGCTGTTTTTT. This codes for CASSIRTGENTGELFF.